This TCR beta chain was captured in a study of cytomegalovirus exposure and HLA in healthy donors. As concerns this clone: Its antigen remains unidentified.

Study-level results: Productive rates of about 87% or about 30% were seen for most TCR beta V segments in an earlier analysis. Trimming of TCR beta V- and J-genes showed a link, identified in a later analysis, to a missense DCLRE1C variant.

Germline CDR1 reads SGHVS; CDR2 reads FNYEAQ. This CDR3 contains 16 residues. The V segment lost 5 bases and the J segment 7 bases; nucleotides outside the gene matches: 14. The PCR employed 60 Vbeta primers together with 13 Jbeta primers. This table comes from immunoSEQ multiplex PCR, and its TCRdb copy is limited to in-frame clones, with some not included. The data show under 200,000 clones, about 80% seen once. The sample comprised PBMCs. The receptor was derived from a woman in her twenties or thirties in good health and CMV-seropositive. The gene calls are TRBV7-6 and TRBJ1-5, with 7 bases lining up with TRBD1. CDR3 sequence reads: CASSQDRDSIRQPQHF. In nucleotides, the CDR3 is TGTGCCAGCAGCCAAGACCGGGACAGTATACGACAGCCCCAGCATTTT.